The entry below gives a single TCR beta chain sequence along with its context. The antigen is not known. These data are taken from a study of cytomegalovirus exposure and HLA in healthy donors. General observations from the study: Researchers reported in a later analysis that common viral pathogens appeared linked to several top clusters. Generally TCR sequences proved uncommon, though certain public TCRs appeared in numerous donors.

Between the trimmed V and J ends, which lost 3 bases and 3 bases, there was a span of 12 bases. CDR1 and CDR2 (germline): MNHEY, SMNVEV (reference sequence). The CDR3 totals 14 residues. The PCR made use of 60 Vbeta and 13 Jbeta primers. TCRdb's table, derived via immunoSEQ multiplex PCR, lists solely in-frame clones and lacks some. The repertoire holds roughly 95,000 clones, with 82% as singletons. The rearrangement uses TRBV27 and TRBJ2-7; tentative D call: TRBD2 (5 bases). The sequencing input was PBMCs. The TCR comes from a man aged 30 to 45 in good health and CMV-seropositive. CDR3 sequence: CASSLSGEIYEQYF. As DNA, the CDR3 is TGTGCCAGCAGTTTGTCCGGGGAAATCTACGAGCAGTACTTC.